This entry features one T cell receptor beta chain sequence. There is no known antigen for this receptor. Within one base of it there is no much larger clone, and no base qualities were kept. In Seattle, one collaborating source enrolled patients while the infection was active and tracked those patients longitudinally over the course of disease. The collaborating institutions used their own protocols to collect whole blood in K2EDTA tubes. For TCRbeta analysis, collaborators shipped samples in one of three forms: frozen whole blood, isolated PBMCs, or DNA extracted from either of those sample types. Spanning cysteine to phenylalanine, the CDR3 consists of 19 amino acids. Only the CDR3 region is kept as DNA, spanning 57 bases read in frame from base 1. CDR1 and CDR2 are read off the germline V gene as LGHNA and YNFKEQ. The junction carries 16 bases between V and J, which are trimmed by 1 base and 0 bases respectively.

The immunoSEQ Assay, a bias-controlled multiplex PCR, was used to amplify TCRbeta CDR3 regions from genomic DNA. As for the original processing: Within the assay, amplification of reference gene primers was used to estimate how many nucleated cells each sample contained. To quantify the absolute abundance of each unique TCRbeta CDR3 rearrangement, sequence reads were collapsed and filtered. For each sample, productive Simpson clonality was calculated as the square root of Simpson's diversity index across productive rearrangements. Drawn from immuneACCESS, this table holds only the in-frame rearrangements with V and J called that TCRdb kept. Clones are partly lost; checked studies trace under half to an unresolved V gene and leave the rest unexplained. D and trimming were read from the DNA, whereas the V and J calls and clone size are those reported in that table. The sample table shows about 140,000 clones, and around 83% are seen once. The ten largest clonotypes hold approximately 9% of the sample.

This specimen comes from a study of blood T cell repertoires in COVID-19 (TCRdb year 2020). For the wider study: The collaborator samples originated in the United States, Italy and Spain and spanned the acute and convalescent phases of COVID-19. The prospective study material was composed of cDNA or gDNA derived from T cells, B-cell-depleted T cells, or PBMCs. Subjects who had been exposed to COVID-19, were actively infected with it, or had recovered from it provided the deeply sampled blood TCRbeta repertoires that made up the dataset. The repertoires were released in a freely available public database meant as a resource for research on the immune response to SARS-CoV-2. Samples came from the ongoing ImmuneRACE study (first 160 participants) plus 1,254 subjects from 6 global collaborators. The sample metadata nearly always contained a de-identified subject ID, COVID-19 status, age in years and sex. HLA class I and class II types, where available, came from metadata supplied by the sample provider rather than from assay-based typing.

Results the study describes overall, beyond this receptor: How much clinical and demographic metadata was included differed by source and by participant, and the metadata was provided uncurated.

The rearranged segments are TRBV4-2 and TRBJ2-6; the D gene is perhaps TRBD2, on 6 matching bases. This TCR was recovered from a man aged 25-45 years with COVID-19, enrolled during active disease. What was sequenced was peripheral blood. CDR3 loop: CASSQGGAGWGSGANVLTF. The DNA sequence is given as TGTGCCAGCAGCCAAGGCGGGGCAGGTTGGGGCTCTGGGGCCAACGTCCTGACTTTC.